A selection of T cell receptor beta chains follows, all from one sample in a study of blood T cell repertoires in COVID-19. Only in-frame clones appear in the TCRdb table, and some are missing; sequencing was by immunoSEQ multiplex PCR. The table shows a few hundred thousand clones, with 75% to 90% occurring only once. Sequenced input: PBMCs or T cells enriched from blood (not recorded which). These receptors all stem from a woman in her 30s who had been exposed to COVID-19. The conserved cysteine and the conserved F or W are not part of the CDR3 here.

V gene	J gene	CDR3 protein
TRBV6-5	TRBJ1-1	ASSLRVGNTEAF
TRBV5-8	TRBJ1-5	ASSLGENSNQPQH
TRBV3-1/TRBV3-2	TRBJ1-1	ASSQGTGGLGSDTEAF
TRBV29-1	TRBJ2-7	SVDRQGGDEQY
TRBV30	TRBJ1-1	AWSNRRNTEAF
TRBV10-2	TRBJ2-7	ASRGEVPYEQY
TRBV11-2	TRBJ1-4	ASSLDRGRSEKLF
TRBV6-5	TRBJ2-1	ASWSGGIGDNEQF
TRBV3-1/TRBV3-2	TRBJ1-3	ASSQEGQGAFGNTIY
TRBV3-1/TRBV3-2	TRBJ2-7	ASSQDWDRGHEQY
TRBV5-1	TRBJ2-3	ASSVGLAGVGTPVTDTQY
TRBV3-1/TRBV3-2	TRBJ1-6	ASSHAPGMTGPLH
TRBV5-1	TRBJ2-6	ASSFSGSGANVLT
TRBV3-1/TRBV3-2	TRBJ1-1	ASSHSHGWKGQMNTEAF
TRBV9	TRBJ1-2	ASSVDSNYGYT
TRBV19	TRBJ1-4	ASNDREKLF
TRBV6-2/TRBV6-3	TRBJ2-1	ASSGGGASYNEQF
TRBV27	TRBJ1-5	ASRTGSGEGAQH
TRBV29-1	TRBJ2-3	SVAGDTQY
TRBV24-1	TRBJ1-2	ATSDTDRGLDGYT
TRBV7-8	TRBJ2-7	ASTTGTSSYEQY
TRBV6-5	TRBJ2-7	ASTKTLGGTYEQY